This TCR beta chain was sequenced during a study of blood T cell repertoires in COVID-19. Across the whole study: COVID-19 samples from acute and convalescent phases originated in the United States, Italy and Spain. PBMCs, B-cell-depleted T cells, or T cells provided the cDNA or gDNA that made up the material.

In the authors' methods: The authors estimated nucleated cell counts from reference gene primer amplification. The data were produced by immunoSEQ multiplex PCR, yet TCRdb's version contains in-frame clones alone and is incomplete. Clonal size and the V and J genes are those of that table, whereas D and trimming came from the DNA. The sample consists of about 190,000 clones, roughly nine tenths of them appearing once. Looked up from germline, CDR1 is MNHEY and CDR2 is SVGEGT. The CDR3 is 14 amino acids. V was clipped by 5 bases and J by 5 bases; unmatched bases: 7. V is TRBV6-2 or TRBV6-3 and J is TRBJ1-1; 8 nucleotides agree with TRBD1. What was sequenced was peripheral blood. This receptor was identified in a man aged 35 to 55 with acute or convalescent COVID-19. DNA of the CDR3: TGTGCCAGCAGTCCCGACAGGGGTTGGACTGAAGCTTTCTTT. Residues: CASSPDRGWTEAFF.